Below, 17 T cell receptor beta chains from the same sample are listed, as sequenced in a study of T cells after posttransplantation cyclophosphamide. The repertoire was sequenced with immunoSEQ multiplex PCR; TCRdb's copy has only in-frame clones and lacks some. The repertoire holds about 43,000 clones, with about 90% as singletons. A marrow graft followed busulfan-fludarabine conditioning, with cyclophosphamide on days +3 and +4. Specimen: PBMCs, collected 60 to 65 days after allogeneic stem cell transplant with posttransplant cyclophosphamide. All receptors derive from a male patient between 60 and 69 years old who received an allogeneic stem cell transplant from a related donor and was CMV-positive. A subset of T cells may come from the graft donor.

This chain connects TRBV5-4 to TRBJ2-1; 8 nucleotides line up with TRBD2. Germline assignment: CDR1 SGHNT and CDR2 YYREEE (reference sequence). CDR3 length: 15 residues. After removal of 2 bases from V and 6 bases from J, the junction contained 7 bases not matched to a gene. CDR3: CASSFPGGDGNEQFF. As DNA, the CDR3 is TGTGCCAGCAGCTTTCCGGGGGGGGATGGCAATGAGCAGTTCTTC.

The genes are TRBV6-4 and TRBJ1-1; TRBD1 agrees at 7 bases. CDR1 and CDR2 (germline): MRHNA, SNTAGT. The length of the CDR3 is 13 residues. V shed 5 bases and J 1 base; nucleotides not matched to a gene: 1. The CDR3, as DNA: TGTGCCAGCAGTTGGGACAGGAACACTGAAGCTTTCTTT. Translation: CASSWDRNTEAFF.

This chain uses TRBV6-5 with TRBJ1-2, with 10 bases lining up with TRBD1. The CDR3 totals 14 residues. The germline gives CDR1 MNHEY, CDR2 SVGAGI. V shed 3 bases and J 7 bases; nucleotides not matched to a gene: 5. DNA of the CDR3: TGTGCCAGCAGTTATACTGACAGGGGGCCTGGCTACACCTTC. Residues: CASSYTDRGPGYTF.

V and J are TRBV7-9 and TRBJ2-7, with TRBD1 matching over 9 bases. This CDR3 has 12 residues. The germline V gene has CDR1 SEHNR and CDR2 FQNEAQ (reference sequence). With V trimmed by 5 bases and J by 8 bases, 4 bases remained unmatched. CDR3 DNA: TGTGCCAGCAGCCACGGGACAGGGAAGCAGTACGTC. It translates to CASSHGTGKQYV.

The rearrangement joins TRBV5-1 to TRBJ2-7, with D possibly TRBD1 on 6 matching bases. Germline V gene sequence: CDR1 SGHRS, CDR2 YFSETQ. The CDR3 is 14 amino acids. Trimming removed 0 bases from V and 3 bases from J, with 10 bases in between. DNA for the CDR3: TGCGCCAGCAGCTTGGGTACAGGGAACTACGAGCAGTACTTC. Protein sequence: CASSLGTGNYEQYF.

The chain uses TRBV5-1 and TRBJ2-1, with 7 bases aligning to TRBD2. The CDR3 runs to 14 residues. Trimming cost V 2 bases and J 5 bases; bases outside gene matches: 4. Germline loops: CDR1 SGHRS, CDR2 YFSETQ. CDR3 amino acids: CASSFLAENNEQFF. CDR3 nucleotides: TGCGCCAGCAGCTTCCTAGCGGAGAACAATGAGCAGTTCTTC.

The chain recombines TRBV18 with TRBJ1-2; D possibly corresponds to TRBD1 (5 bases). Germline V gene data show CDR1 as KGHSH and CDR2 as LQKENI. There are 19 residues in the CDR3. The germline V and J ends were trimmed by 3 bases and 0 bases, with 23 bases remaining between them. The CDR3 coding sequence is TGTGCCAGCTCACCCCTTTACAGGACGGAAAGACTAGCTAACTATGGCTACACCTTC. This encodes CASSPLYRTERLANYGYTF.

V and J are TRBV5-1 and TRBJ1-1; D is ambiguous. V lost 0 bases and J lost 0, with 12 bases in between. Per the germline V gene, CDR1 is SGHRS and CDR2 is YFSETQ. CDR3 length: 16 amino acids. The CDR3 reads CASSLVLGNMNTEAFF. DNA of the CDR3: TGCGCCAGCAGCTTGGTATTGGGCAATATGAACACTGAAGCTTTCTTT.

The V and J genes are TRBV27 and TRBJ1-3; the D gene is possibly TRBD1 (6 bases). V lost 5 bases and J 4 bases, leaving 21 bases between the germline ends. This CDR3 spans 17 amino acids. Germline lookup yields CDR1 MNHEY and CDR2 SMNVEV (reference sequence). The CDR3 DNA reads TGTGCCAGCAGTCCATTGGGATTCTTGACAGGCGGAAACACCATATATTTT. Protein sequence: CASSPLGFLTGGNTIYF.

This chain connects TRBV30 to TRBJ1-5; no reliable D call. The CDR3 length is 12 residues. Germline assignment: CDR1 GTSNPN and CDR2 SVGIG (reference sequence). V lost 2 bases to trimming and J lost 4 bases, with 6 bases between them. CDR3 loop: CAWSRGNQPQHF. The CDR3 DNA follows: TGTGCCTGGAGTCGGGGAAATCAGCCCCAGCATTTT.

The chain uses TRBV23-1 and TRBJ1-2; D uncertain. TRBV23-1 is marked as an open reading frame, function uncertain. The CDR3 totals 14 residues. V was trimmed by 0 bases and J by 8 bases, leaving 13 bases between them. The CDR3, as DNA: TGCGCCAGCAGTCAATCGAACAGCACGAAGGGCTACACCTTC. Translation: CASSQSNSTKGYTF.

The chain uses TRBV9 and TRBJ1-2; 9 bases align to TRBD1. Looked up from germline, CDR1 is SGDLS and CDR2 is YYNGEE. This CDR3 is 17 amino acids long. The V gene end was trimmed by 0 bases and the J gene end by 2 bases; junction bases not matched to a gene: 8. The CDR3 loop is CASSVGLGGQGNYGYTF. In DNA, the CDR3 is TGTGCCAGCAGCGTAGGTCTGGGGGGACAGGGAAACTATGGCTACACCTTC. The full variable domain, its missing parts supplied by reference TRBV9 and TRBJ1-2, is DSGVTQTPKHLITATGQRVTLRCSPRSGDLSVYWYQQSLDQGLQFLIQYYNGEERAKGNILERFSAQQFPDLHSELNLSSLELGDSALYFCASSVGLGGQGNYGYTFGSGTRLTVV.

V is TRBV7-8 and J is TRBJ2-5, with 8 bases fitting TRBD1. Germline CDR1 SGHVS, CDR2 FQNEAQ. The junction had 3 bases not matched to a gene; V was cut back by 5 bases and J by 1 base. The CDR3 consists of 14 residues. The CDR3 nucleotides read TGTGCCAGCAGCGCCACAGGGGGCCAAGAGACCCAGTACTTC. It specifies CASSATGGQETQYF.

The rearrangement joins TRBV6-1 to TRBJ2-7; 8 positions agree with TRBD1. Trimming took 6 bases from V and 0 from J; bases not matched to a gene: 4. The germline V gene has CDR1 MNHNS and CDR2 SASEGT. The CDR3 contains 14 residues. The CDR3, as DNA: TGTGCCAGCAGCGGACAGGGTTTCTCCTACGAGCAGTACTTC. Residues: CASSGQGFSYEQYF.

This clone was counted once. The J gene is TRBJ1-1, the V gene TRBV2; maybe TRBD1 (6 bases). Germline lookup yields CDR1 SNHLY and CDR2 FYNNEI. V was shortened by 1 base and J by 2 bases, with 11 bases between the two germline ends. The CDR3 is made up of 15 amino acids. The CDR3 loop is CASSEDRVGNTEAFF. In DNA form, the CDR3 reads TGTGCCAGCAGTGAAGACAGGGTGGGTAACACTGAAGCTTTCTTT.

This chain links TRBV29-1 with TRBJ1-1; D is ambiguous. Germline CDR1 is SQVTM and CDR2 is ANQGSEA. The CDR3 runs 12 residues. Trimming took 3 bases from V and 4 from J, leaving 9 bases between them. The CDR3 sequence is CSVDTPGTEAFF. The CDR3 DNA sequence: TGCAGCGTTGATACCCCAGGCACTGAAGCTTTCTTT.

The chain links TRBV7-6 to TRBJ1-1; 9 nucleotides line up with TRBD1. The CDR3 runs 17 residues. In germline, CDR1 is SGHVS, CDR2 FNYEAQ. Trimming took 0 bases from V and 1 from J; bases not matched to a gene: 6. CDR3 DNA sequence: TGTGCCAGCAGCTTAGCCTCCCAGGACAGGGGGAACACTGAAGCTTTCTTT. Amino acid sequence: CASSLASQDRGNTEAFF.